The 23 T cell receptor beta chains reported below all come from one sample, sequenced in a study of T cell responses to AZD1222 COVID-19 vaccine. Some clones are missing from TCRdb's copy, which holds only in-frame ones; the method was immunoSEQ multiplex PCR. The profile shows roughly 100,000 clones, roughly 88% of them singletons. The sequences come from peripheral blood, collected on day 0 of AZD1222 vaccination. All receptors derive from an adult in good health.

The chain couples TRBV7-2 to TRBJ2-3; the match to TRBD2 covers 7 bases. The V segment lost 0 bases and the J segment 4 bases; nucleotides outside the gene matches: 4. The CDR3 runs to 15 residues. Germline V gene sequence: CDR1 SGHTA, CDR2 FQGNSA. The CDR3 loop reads CASSLAGGPPDTQYF. CDR3 DNA sequence: TGTGCCAGCAGCTTAGCGGGAGGGCCTCCAGATACGCAGTATTTT. The full variable domain, completed using reference TRBV7-2 and TRBJ2-3, is GAGVSQSPSNKVTEKGKDVELRCDPISGHTALYWYRQSLGQGLEFLIYFQGNSAPDKSGLPSDRFSAERTGGSVSTLTIQRTQQEDSAVYLCASSLAGGPPDTQYFGPGTRLTVL.

The gene calls are TRBV25-1 and TRBJ1-2; no definite D call. From germline, CDR1 is MGHDK and CDR2 SYGVNS. The CDR3 has 16 residues. The ends were cut back, 0 bases at V and 2 bases at J, with 13 bases in the middle. The CDR3 bases are TGTGCCAGCAGTGAATATGACACCCCAGAAAACTATGGCTACACCTTC. It encodes CASSEYDTPENYGYTF.

This chain connects TRBV2 to TRBJ2-3; no reliable D call. CDR1 and CDR2 (germline): SNHLY, FYNNEI. This CDR3 region has 12 residues. V was clipped by 4 bases and J by 6 bases, with 8 bases between them. Here the CDR3 DNA reads TGTGCCAGCAGTGTAAGCCGGGATACGCAGTATTTT. Residues: CASSVSRDTQYF.

This chain uses TRBV18 with TRBJ2-1; D is unresolved. Trimming left V 0 bases short and J 8 bases short, with 5 bases between. Germline V gene lookup returns CDR1 KGHSH and CDR2 LQKENI. CDR3 length: 12 amino acids. DNA of the CDR3: TGTGCCAGCTCACCACCGTTAGATGAGCAGTTCTTC. Protein sequence: CASSPPLDEQFF.

The genes are TRBV11-2 and TRBJ2-1, with D unclear. Trimming left V 3 bases short and J 6 bases short, with 9 bases between. The CDR3 spans 13 residues. Germline CDR1 SGHAT, CDR2 FQNNGV. CDR3 nucleotides: TGTGCCAGCAGCTTCCCGGGTGGCAATGAGCAGTTCTTC. This encodes CASSFPGGNEQFF. Looking up the rest from reference TRBV11-2 and TRBJ2-1 gives the full variable domain: EAGVAQSPRYKIIEKRQSVAFWCNPISGHATLYWYQQILGQGPKLLIQFQNNGVVDDSQLPKDRFSAERLKGVDSTLKIQPAKLEDSAVYLCASSFPGGNEQFFGPGTRLTVL.

The genes are TRBV19 and TRBJ1-4; no clear D gene. Trimming stripped 0 bases from V and 7 bases from J, with 12 bases between. This CDR3 has 15 amino acids. Germline V gene lookup returns CDR1 LNHDA and CDR2 SQIVND (reference sequence). CDR3 residues: CASSIDRLRLEKLFF. The CDR3 DNA follows: TGTGCCAGTAGTATAGATCGGTTGAGACTTGAAAAACTGTTTTTT.

The chain has TRBV11-2 and TRBJ2-5, with D maybe TRBD2 (6 bases). Per germline, CDR1 SGHAT and CDR2 FQNNGV. CDR3 length: 13 residues. Trimming stripped 7 bases from V and 5 bases from J, with 14 bases between. The CDR3 nucleotides read TGTGCCAGCAACATCGGACGGGGGGAGACCCAGTACTTC. Translated, it gives CASNIGRGETQYF.

The V and J genes are TRBV6-2 or TRBV6-3 and TRBJ2-2; 8 positions match TRBD2. The CDR3 spans 15 residues. Germline CDR1 MNHEY, CDR2 SVGEGT. V lost 6 bases and J lost 5; bases outside the gene matches: 8. CDR3 nucleotide sequence: TGTGCCAGCAGCAGGAGCGGGAGTGAAACCGGGGAGCTGTTTTTT. It is translated as CASSRSGSETGELFF.

The CDR3, as DNA: TGTGCCAGCAGCCAAGTGCATGCCACCGGGGAGCTGTTTTTT. It translates to CASSQVHATGELFF. The rearrangement uses TRBV3-1 (or the pseudogene TRBV3-2) and TRBJ2-2; D is ambiguous. Deletions cut 1 base from V and 4 bases from J, with 7 bases between. The CDR3 runs to 14 residues. Germline CDR1 is LGHDT and CDR2 is YNNKEL (reference sequence).

The V and J genes are TRBV3-1 (or the pseudogene TRBV3-2) and TRBJ2-3; 11 bases align to TRBD2. CDR3 length: 15 residues. J was trimmed by 9 bases and V by 0 bases; bases with no gene match: 5. In germline, CDR1 is LGHDT, CDR2 YNNKEL (reference sequence). CDR3 bases: TGTGCCAGCAGCCAAGAAAGGCTAGCGGGGGGCACGCAGTATTTT. It translates to CASSQERLAGGTQYF.

The J gene is TRBJ1-2, the V gene TRBV6-5; TRBD1 matches 9 bases. Germline-derived CDR1 and CDR2 are MNHEY and SVGAGI. This CDR3 is built from 16 residues. Trimming at V came to 0 bases and at J to 8 bases, leaving 10 bases not matched to a gene. CDR3 amino acids: CASSYSGTGNTRGYTF. CDR3 bases: TGTGCCAGCAGTTACTCCGGGACAGGGAATACAAGGGGCTACACCTTC.

The V and J genes are TRBV2 and TRBJ2-3; tentative D call: TRBD2 (7 bases). With 4 bases removed from V and 5 bases from J, the gap between germline ends came to 10 bases. CDR3 length: 13 residues. Germline assignment: CDR1 SNHLY and CDR2 FYNNEI. The CDR3 DNA reads TGTGCCAGCAGTGGAGGGGGGGTAGATACGCAGTATTTT. Amino acid sequence: CASSGGGVDTQYF. The variable domain in full, with the rest retrieved from reference TRBV2 and TRBJ2-3, is EPEVTQTPSHQVTQMGQEVILRCVPISNHLYFYWYRQILGQKVEFLVSFYNNEISEKSEIFDDQFSVERPDGSNFTLKIRSTKLEDSAMYFCASSGGGVDTQYFGPGTRLTVL.

This rearrangement joins TRBV11-3 to TRBJ2-7, with D unresolved. V was clipped by 4 bases and J by 1 base, with 14 bases between them. This CDR3 is built from 15 residues. Germline V lookup: CDR1 SGHNT, CDR2 YENEEA. The CDR3 region has the DNA TGTGCCAGCAGCTCCCAATTAGCAGCTTCCTACGAGCAGTACTTC. This translates into CASSSQLAASYEQYF.

The rearrangement links TRBV2 to TRBJ2-2; D is possibly TRBD1 (5 bases). Germline V gene lookup returns CDR1 SNHLY and CDR2 FYNNEI. CDR3 length equals 12 residues. V lost 6 bases to trimming and J lost 5 bases, with 7 bases between them. The CDR3 DNA sequence: TGTGCCAGCAGAGGGGATACCGGGGAGCTGTTTTTT. This translates into CASRGDTGELFF.

This sequence joins TRBV6-2 or TRBV6-3 and TRBJ1-5; D is ambiguous. Germline CDR1 is MNHEY and CDR2 is SVGEGT. With 2 bases removed from V and 7 bases from J, the gap between germline ends came to 15 bases. The CDR3 sequence is 15 residues long. CDR3 DNA: TGTGCCAGCAGTTACAGTCCCCAGGCGGGACAGCCCCAGCATTTT. Translation: CASSYSPQAGQPQHF.

This chain connects TRBV7-6 to TRBJ1-1; 9 bases map to TRBD1. The J segment lost 3 bases and the V segment lost 0 bases, leaving 2 bases of the junction unmatched. Germline V CDR1 and CDR2: SGHVS, FNYEAQ. This CDR3 is built from 15 residues. CDR3 region: CASSLAGTGYTEAFF. CDR3 DNA: TGTGCCAGCAGCTTAGCGGGGACAGGGTACACTGAAGCTTTCTTT.

The chain carries TRBV5-1 and TRBJ1-1, with TRBD1 matching 7 bases. The CDR3 length is 15 residues. With 0 bases clipped from V and 1 base from J, the junction kept 3 bases outside the gene matches. Germline V gives CDR1 SGHRS, CDR2 YFSETQ. CDR3 in amino acids: CASSLGDRPNTEAFF. For the CDR3, the DNA is TGCGCCAGCAGCTTGGGGGACAGACCGAACACTGAAGCTTTCTTT.

V and J are TRBV20-1 and TRBJ1-1, with D uncertain. CDR1 and CDR2 from the germline V gene are DFQATT and SNEGSKA (reference sequence). The germline V and J ends were trimmed by 0 bases and 11 bases, with 10 bases remaining between them. This CDR3 is built from 11 residues. CDR3 nucleotide sequence: TGCAGTGCTAGAGATACAGTAAGGGCTTTCTTT. It is translated as CSARDTVRAFF.

This chain connects TRBV7-6 to TRBJ2-3; D may match TRBD1 or TRBD2 (6 bases each). CDR3 length: 14 amino acids. Trimming removed 5 bases at V and 4 bases at J, with 13 bases between. In germline, CDR1 is SGHVS, CDR2 FNYEAQ. The CDR3 DNA reads TGTGCCAGCAGCCAGAGGGGGGCGGCAGATACGCAGTATTTT. This codes for CASSQRGAADTQYF.

The rearrangement links TRBV27 to TRBJ2-1; 8 bases are a match to TRBD1. Germline values: CDR1 MNHEY, CDR2 SMNVEV (reference sequence). The CDR3 length is 15 residues. Unmatched junction bases numbered 10, after V lost 7 bases and J lost 5 bases. For the CDR3, the DNA is TGTGCCAGCACCACCGGGACAGGAGGAAACAATGAGCAGTTCTTC. Translation: CASTTGTGGNNEQFF.

V gene TRBV7-2 combines with J gene TRBJ2-3; D unresolved. CDR1 is SGHTA and CDR2 is FQGNSA in the germline V gene. V lost 5 bases and J lost 1, with 1 base in between. This CDR3 has 11 residues. The DNA for the CDR3 is TGTGCCAGCAGCCGCACAGATACGCAGTATTTT. Translation: CASSRTDTQYF. Based on the CDR3 plus reference TRBV7-2 and TRBJ2-3, the full variable domain is GAGVSQSPSNKVTEKGKDVELRCDPISGHTALYWYRQSLGQGLEFLIYFQGNSAPDKSGLPSDRFSAERTGGSVSTLTIQRTQQEDSAVYLCASSRTDTQYFGPGTRLTVL.

V is TRBV2 and J is TRBJ2-1; the D gene could be TRBD1 or TRBD2 (6 bases each). The ends were cut back, 8 bases at V and 0 bases at J, with 14 bases in the middle. CDR1 and CDR2 (germline): SNHLY, FYNNEI. This CDR3 region has 15 residues. CDR3 nucleotides: TGTGCCAGCCCGGAGGGGGACATCTCCTACAATGAGCAGTTCTTC. This sequence encodes CASPEGDISYNEQFF.

The chain recombines TRBV7-2 with TRBJ1-2; TRBD1 is a possible D gene (6 bases). The CDR3 covers 15 residues. Germline CDR1 reads SGHTA; CDR2 reads FQGNSA. The V end was cut by 4 bases, the J end by 3 bases, with 15 bases between. The DNA for the CDR3 is TGTGCCAGCAGCTCCGATCTGACAGGAGACTATGGCTACACCTTC. Translation: CASSSDLTGDYGYTF.